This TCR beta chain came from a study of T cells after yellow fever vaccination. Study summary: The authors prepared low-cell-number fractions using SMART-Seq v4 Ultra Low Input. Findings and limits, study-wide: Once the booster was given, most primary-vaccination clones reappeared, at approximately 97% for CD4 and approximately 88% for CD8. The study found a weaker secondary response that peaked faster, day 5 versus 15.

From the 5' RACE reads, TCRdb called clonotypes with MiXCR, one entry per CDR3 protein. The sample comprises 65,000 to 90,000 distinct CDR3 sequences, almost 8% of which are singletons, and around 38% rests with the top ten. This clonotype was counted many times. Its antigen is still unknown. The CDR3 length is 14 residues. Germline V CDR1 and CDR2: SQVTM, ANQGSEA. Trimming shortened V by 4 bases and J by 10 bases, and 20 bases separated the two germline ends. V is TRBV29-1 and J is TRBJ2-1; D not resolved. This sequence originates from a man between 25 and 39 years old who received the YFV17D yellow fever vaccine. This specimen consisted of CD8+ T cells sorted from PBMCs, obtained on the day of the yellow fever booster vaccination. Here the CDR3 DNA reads TGCAGCGTTGCGGCCGACCTCGAAAACCGCGAGCAGTTCTTC. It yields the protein CSVAADLENREQFF.